Listed below are T cell receptor beta chains from one sample, sequenced in a study of T cell responses to AZD1222 COVID-19 vaccine. Profiled with immunoSEQ multiplex PCR; TCRdb holds only in-frame clones, not every one. Among roughly 140,000 clones, 75% to 90% were seen once, and the ten largest hold approximately 4%. The sequencing here drew on peripheral blood, taken on day 0 of MenACWY control vaccination. The receptors shown here come from an adult in good health. Each CDR3 is given without its conserved first and last residue.

j_call cdr3_length v_call cdr3_aa
TRBJ1-2 12 TRBV27 ASSLASRNYGYT
TRBJ2-1 12 TRBV19 ASSIRDFYNEQF
TRBJ2-5 13 TRBV10-2 ASSVRQGSAETQY
TRBJ2-3 14 TRBV6-1 ASSEVPGLSTDTQY
TRBJ2-6 13 TRBV15 ATSRDPLGANVLT
TRBJ2-6 13 TRBV12-5 ASGVGNSGANVLT
TRBJ1-1 12 TRBV5-1 ASSLDRTYTEAF
TRBJ1-1 17 TRBV7-8 ASIVRRGDRGLLNTEAF
TRBJ2-1 15 TRBV19 ASSIRQVLSSYNEQF
TRBJ2-2 11 TRBV5-4 ASSLMNTGELF
TRBJ1-2 14 TRBV3-1/TRBV3-2 ASSHSLGGGRGGYT
TRBJ1-5 12 TRBV2 ASSDLGGSQPQH
TRBJ1-2 14 TRBV6-4 ASTHPVDRVVVGYT
TRBJ1-4 13 TRBV5-1 ASSITGRSGEKLF
TRBJ2-3 16 TRBV7-2 ASSLSGARGGSTDTQY
TRBJ2-2 11 TRBV7-9 ASSLRDTGELF
TRBJ2-2 13 TRBV11-3 ASGSGGTNTGELF
TRBJ1-1 14 TRBV4-2 ASSQVGSGTNTEAF
TRBJ2-5 13 TRBV5-5 ASSRDMGRKETQY
TRBJ1-4 13 TRBV6-5 ATTSGTGINEKLF
TRBJ1-1 11 TRBV2 ASSESFGTEAF
TRBJ1-1 12 TRBV18 ASSPQGGGGEAF
TRBJ1-2 15 TRBV11-2 ASSLGTGVSIGYGYT
TRBJ2-1 11 TRBV10-3 AISRGGPNEQF
TRBJ1-5 12 TRBV19 ASSGSYSNQPQH
TRBJ2-5 15 TRBV5-1 ASSLSQSSGGGETQY
TRBJ2-5 14 TRBV10-1 ASSSATRSTQETQY
TRBJ2-7 13 TRBV6-5 ASSKGQGSSYEQY
TRBJ1-1 11 TRBV2 ASSVGRFTEAF
TRBJ1-6 13 TRBV9 ASSVDGRPNSPLH
TRBJ2-3 10 TRBV7-8 ASSLRAGTQY
TRBJ1-2 12 TRBV30 AWSMRTGVYGYT
TRBJ2-5 13 TRBV7-2 ASSLAGGQHGTQY
TRBJ2-3 14 TRBV5-4 ASSPHGGLVADTQY
TRBJ1-5 15 TRBV28 ASSLGRGLMSNQPQH
TRBJ2-7 11 TRBV19 ASSIGPFYEQY
TRBJ1-2 12 TRBV7-9 AIPLRGGNYGYT
TRBJ2-5 12 TRBV6-2/TRBV6-3 ASSIAGGHETQY
TRBJ2-2 12 TRBV24-1 ATSGQVNTGELF
TRBJ1-3 14 TRBV6-1 ASSVEGAHSGNTIY
TRBJ1-2 10 TRBV28 ASSLSGAGYT
TRBJ2-1 14 TRBV7-9 ASSSPLMTGGNEQF
TRBJ1-1 13 TRBV3-1/TRBV3-2 ASSPSLTGLTEAF
TRBJ1-1 14 TRBV3-1/TRBV3-2 ASSQVTRARGTEAF
TRBJ2-7 12 TRBV7-2 ASSSRGKPYEQY
TRBJ1-6 14 TRBV9 ASSVGLPRGGSPLH
TRBJ2-1 12 TRBV19 ASGWTGGNNEQF
TRBJ1-3 15 TRBV5-1 ASSLASTGDSGNTIY
TRBJ1-2 11 TRBV12-3/TRBV12-4 ASSGRPNYGYT
TRBJ1-4 12 TRBV3-1/TRBV3-2 ASSGSGGWEKLF
TRBJ1-2 13 TRBV3-1/TRBV3-2 ASSQGSGGIGGYT
TRBJ2-3 16 TRBV6-4 ASRKSRTSGAPTDTQY
TRBJ1-4 13 TRBV19 ASSIPGDANEKLF